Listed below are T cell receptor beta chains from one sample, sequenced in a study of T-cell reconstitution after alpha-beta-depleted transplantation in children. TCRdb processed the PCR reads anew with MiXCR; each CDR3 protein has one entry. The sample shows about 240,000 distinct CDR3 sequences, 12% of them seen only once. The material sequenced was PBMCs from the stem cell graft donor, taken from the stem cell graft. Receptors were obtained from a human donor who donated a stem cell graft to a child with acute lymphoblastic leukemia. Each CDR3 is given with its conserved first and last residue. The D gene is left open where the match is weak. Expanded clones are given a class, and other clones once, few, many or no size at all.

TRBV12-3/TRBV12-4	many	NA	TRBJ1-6	CASSLVGSPLHF	TGTGCCAGCAGTTTGGTTGGCTCACCCCTCCACTTT
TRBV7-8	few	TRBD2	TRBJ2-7	CASSTGTMSYEQYF	TGTGCCAGCTCGACCGGGACTATGTCCTACGAGCAGTACTTC
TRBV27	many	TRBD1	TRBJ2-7	CASSFQGQGIYEQYF	TGTGCCAGCAGTTTCCAGGGACAGGGCATCTACGAGCAGTACTTC
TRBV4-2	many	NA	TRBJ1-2	CASSQDIPGGYTF	TGTGCCAGCAGCCAAGATATCCCGGGAGGCTACACCTTC
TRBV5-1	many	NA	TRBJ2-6	CASSPPSSGANVLTF	TGCGCCAGCAGTCCTCCGAGCTCTGGGGCCAACGTCCTGACTTTC
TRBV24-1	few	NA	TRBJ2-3	CATSAPGGGIDTQYF	TGTGCCACCAGTGCTCCTGGAGGGGGGATAGATACGCAGTATTTT
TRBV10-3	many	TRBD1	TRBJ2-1	CAISGPGQGNNEQFF	TGTGCCATCAGTGGTCCGGGACAGGGGAACAATGAGCAGTTCTTC
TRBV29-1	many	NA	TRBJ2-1	CSVSPTNEQFF	TGCAGCGTGTCCCCCACAAATGAGCAGTTCTTC
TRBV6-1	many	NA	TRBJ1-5	CASSEVTGSNQPQHF	TGTGCCAGCAGTGAAGTCACAGGGAGCAATCAGCCCCAGCATTTT
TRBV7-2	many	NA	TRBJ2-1	CASSFTWHEQFF	TGTGCCAGCAGCTTTACATGGCATGAGCAGTTCTTC
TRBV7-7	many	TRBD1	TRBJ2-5	CASSSAGTGYETQYF	TGTGCCAGCAGCTCGGCCGGGACAGGGTATGAGACCCAGTACTTC
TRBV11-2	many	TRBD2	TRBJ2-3	CASSLGGRAGDTQYF	TGTGCCAGCAGCTTAGGTGGGAGGGCCGGAGATACGCAGTATTTT
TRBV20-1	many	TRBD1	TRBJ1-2	CSAMNRDRVEGYTF	TGCAGTGCGATGAACCGGGACAGGGTGGAGGGCTACACCTTC
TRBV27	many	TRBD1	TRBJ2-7	CASTRQGSHEQYF	TGTGCCAGCACCCGACAGGGATCCCACGAGCAGTACTTC
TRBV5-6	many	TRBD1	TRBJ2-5	CASSFEQGNQETQYF	TGTGCCAGCAGCTTTGAACAGGGGAACCAAGAGACCCAGTACTTC
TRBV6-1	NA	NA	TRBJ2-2	CASLERNTGELFF	TGTGCCAGCCTGGAACGGAACACCGGGGAGCTGTTTTTT
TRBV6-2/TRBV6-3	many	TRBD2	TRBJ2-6	CASIGVSEAGRGANVLTF	TGTGCCAGCATCGGTGTGTCCGAGGCCGGGAGGGGGGCCAACGTCCTGACTTTC
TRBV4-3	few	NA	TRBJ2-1	CASSQAYRGQVIGF	TGCGCCAGCAGCCAAGCATACCGGGGGCAGGTCATAGGCTTC
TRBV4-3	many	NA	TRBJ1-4	CASSQDAAANEKLFF	TGCGCCAGCAGCCAAGATGCCGCAGCTAATGAAAAACTGTTTTTT
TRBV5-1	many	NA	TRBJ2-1	CASRNRAYYNEQFF	TGCGCCAGCAGGAACCGGGCTTACTACAATGAGCAGTTCTTC
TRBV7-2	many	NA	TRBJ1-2	CASSIDRTNYGYTF	TGTGCCAGCAGCATCGATAGAACTAACTATGGCTACACCTTC
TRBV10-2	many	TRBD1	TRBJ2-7	CASRGQGAAYEQYF	TGCGCCAGCAGAGGACAGGGAGCAGCCTACGAGCAGTACTTC
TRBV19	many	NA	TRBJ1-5	CASSPRAGTGGNQPQHF	TGTGCCAGTAGTCCTCGGGCAGGGACGGGGGGCAATCAGCCCCAGCATTTT
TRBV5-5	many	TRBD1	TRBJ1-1	CASSRRTGANTEAFF	TGTGCCAGCAGCCGGAGGACAGGGGCGAACACTGAAGCTTTCTTT
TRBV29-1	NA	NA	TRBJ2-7	CSVVTGRSYEQYF	TGCAGCGTTGTAACAGGGAGGTCCTACGAGCAGTACTTC
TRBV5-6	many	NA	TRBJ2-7	CASTPRGTLWEQYF	TGTGCCAGCACCCCGAGGGGCACCCTCTGGGAGCAGTACTTC
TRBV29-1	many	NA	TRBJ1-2	CSVGDSLNYGYTF	TGCAGCGTTGGTGACAGCCTGAACTATGGCTACACCTTC
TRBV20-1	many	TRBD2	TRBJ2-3	CSATKLAGAQDTQYF	TGCAGTGCCACTAAGCTAGCGGGAGCTCAAGATACGCAGTATTTT